This TCR beta chain was captured by sequencing in a study of T cells in Graves' hyperthyroidism and ophthalmopathy. The authors deemed Graves' hyperthyroidism stable absent ophthalmopathy progression within 18 months. Uncontrolled infection, other autoimmune disease, pregnancy or lactation led to exclusion. Trimming removed 5 bases at V and 7 bases at J, with 15 bases between. There are 14 residues in the CDR3. Per the germline V gene, CDR1 is SGHAT and CDR2 is FQNNGV. The TCR beta CDR3 regions underwent amplification using RNA transcripts as the source. HTBI primers drove first-round RT-PCR of the TCR CDR3. Each CDR3 protein gets one entry after TCRdb re-called the multiplex PCR reads with MiXCR. The repertoire has nearly 750,000 distinct CDR3 sequences, just over 35% of them found once; the top ten carry around 30%.

Sequenced input: blood. The chain uses TRBV11-2 and TRBJ1-5, with D perhaps TRBD1 (6 bases). The sequence was obtained from a woman aged 40 to 55 with Graves' hyperthyroidism. DNA of the CDR3: TGTGCCAGCAGCAATACAGGGACCCCCCAGCCCCAGCATTTT. Its translation: CASSNTGTPQPQHF.